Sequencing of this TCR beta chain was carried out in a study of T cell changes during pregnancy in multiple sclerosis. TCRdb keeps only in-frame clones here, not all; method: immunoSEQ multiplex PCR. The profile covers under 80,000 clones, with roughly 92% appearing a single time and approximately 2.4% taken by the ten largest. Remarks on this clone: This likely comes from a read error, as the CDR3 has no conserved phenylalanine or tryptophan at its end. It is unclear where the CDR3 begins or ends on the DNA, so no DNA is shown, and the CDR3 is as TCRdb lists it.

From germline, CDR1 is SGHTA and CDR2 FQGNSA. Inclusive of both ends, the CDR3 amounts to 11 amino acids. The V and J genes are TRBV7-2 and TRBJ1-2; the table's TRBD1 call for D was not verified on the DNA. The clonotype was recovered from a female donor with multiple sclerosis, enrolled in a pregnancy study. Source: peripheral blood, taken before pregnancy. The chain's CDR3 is CASSLEDSLVL.